These 11 T cell receptor beta chains originate from one sample sequenced in a study of blood T cell repertoires in COVID-19. Here immunoSEQ multiplex PCR was the method, and the copy in TCRdb shows in-frame clones only, minus some. The repertoire holds about 400,000 clones, with roughly 90% as singletons. The sample comprised PBMCs or T cells enriched from blood (not recorded which). Source of these receptors: a woman between 40 and 50 years old with acute COVID-19.

The V call is TRBV4-2, the J call TRBJ2-5, with 9 bases lining up with TRBD2. CDR3 length: 15 amino acids. Germline CDR1 and CDR2: LGHNA and YNFKEQ. V shed 3 bases, J shed 5 bases, and the junction held 7 bases outside the gene matches. The CDR3 DNA follows: TGTGCCAGCAGCCAGACGGCGGGGGGGCTGGAGACCCAGTACTTC. It is translated as CASSQTAGGLETQYF.

The table lists this clone with a few counts. This chain connects TRBV4-2 to TRBJ1-2, with TRBD1 identical over 9 bases. This CDR3 is 14 amino acids long. Germline CDR1 reads LGHNA; CDR2 reads YNFKEQ. J was trimmed by 7 bases and V by 4 bases; bases with no gene match: 7. Here the CDR3 DNA reads TGTGCCAGCAGCCTTGGGACAGGGAGGGGTGGCTACACCTTC. Its translation is CASSLGTGRGGYTF.

As concerns this clone: Additional DNA sequences in this sample encode the identical CDR3. The gene calls are TRBV5-1 and TRBJ2-2, with 16 bases lining up with TRBD2. Germline CDR1 reads SGHRS; CDR2 reads YFSETQ. J was trimmed by 5 bases and V by 6 bases; bases with no gene match: 10. The CDR3 is 18 amino acids. The CDR3 region has the DNA TGCGCCAGCAAGTCCGGGACTAGCGGGGGGGCCGTGACCGGGGAGCTGTTTTTT. Amino acid sequence: CASKSGTSGGAVTGELFF.

This clone was picked up one time. The chain couples TRBV5-1 to TRBJ1-3, with D possibly TRBD1 on 5 matching bases. Trimming shortened V by 0 bases and J by 7 bases, and 14 bases separated the two germline ends. CDR3 length: 15 residues. Germline V gene sequence: CDR1 SGHRS, CDR2 YFSETQ. CDR3 in DNA: TGCGCCAGCAGCTTGGCCCCGGGGGAGGGGAACACCATATATTTT. Its translation is CASSLAPGEGNTIYF.

V and J are TRBV30 and TRBJ2-7; 12 nucleotides match TRBD1. The CDR3 has 18 residues. After removal of 4 bases from V and 3 bases from J, the junction contained 16 bases not matched to a gene. The germline V gene has CDR1 GTSNPN and CDR2 SVGIG (reference sequence). CDR3 nucleotides: TGTGCCTGGACACGATCAAGAACCGGGACAGGGGGCTTCTACGAGCAGTACTTC. It translates to CAWTRSRTGTGGFYEQYF.

In its sample, this clone was seen a few times. The rearrangement uses TRBV6-5 and TRBJ1-2, with D possibly TRBD1 on 6 matching bases. Germline V gene data show CDR1 as MNHEY and CDR2 as SVGAGI. The CDR3 consists of 14 residues. V lost 5 bases to trimming and J lost 2 bases, with 12 bases between them. This chain's CDR3 is CASSRTEGNYGYTF. The CDR3 DNA reads TGTGCCAGCAGTCGGACAGAAGGAAACTATGGCTACACCTTC.

The V and J genes are TRBV24-1 and TRBJ2-3; tentative D call: TRBD1 (5 bases). This CDR3 is 13 amino acids long. Germline CDR1 is KGHDR and CDR2 is SFDVKD. The germline V and J ends were trimmed by 7 bases and 1 base, with 8 bases remaining between them. The CDR3 coding sequence is TGTGCCACCAGAGAAGGGGGCACAGATACGCAGTATTTT. This translates into CATREGGTDTQYF.

This sequence joins TRBV24-1 and TRBJ2-7, with 8 bases that match TRBD1. The CDR3 spans 13 residues. After removal of 2 bases from V and 4 bases from J, the junction contained 0 bases not matched to a gene. Germline V lookup: CDR1 KGHDR, CDR2 SFDVKD. The DNA of the CDR3 is TGTGCCACCAGTGATTGGACAGGGTACGAGCAGTACTTC. Translation: CATSDWTGYEQYF.

The chain combines TRBV7-2 with TRBJ1-5; D is uncertain. CDR3 length: 13 amino acids. Germline V gene data show CDR1 as SGHTA and CDR2 as FQGNSA. V shed 2 bases and J shed 7 bases, with 9 bases lying between them. The CDR3 spells CASSLRAAQPQHF. CDR3 nucleotides: TGTGCCAGCAGCTTACGAGCGGCCCAGCCCCAGCATTTT. The complete variable domain, with remaining parts taken from reference TRBV7-2 and TRBJ1-5, reads GAGVSQSPSNKVTEKGKDVELRCDPISGHTALYWYRQSLGQGLEFLIYFQGNSAPDKSGLPSDRFSAERTGGSVSTLTIQRTQQEDSAVYLCASSLRAAQPQHFGDGTRLSIL.

The chain is built from TRBV27 and TRBJ2-1; a weak D match, TRBD1 (6 bases). CDR1 is MNHEY, CDR2 SMNVEV, per germline (reference sequence). The germline V and J ends were trimmed by 6 bases and 1 base, with 13 bases remaining between them. The CDR3 is 15 amino acids. The CDR3 region has the DNA TGTGCCAGCAGGGTCGGGACACCTTCCTACAATGAGCAGTTCTTC. Translation: CASRVGTPSYNEQFF.

The chain uses TRBV2 and TRBJ2-7, with TRBD2 matching 7 bases. The germline V gene has CDR1 SNHLY and CDR2 FYNNEI. Trimming removed 3 bases from V and 6 bases from J; junction bases left unmatched: 14. This CDR3 is built from 16 residues. This chain's CDR3 is CASSDLIWGGELEQYF. DNA of the CDR3: TGTGCCAGCAGTGACCTGATTTGGGGGGGGGAACTCGAGCAGTACTTC.